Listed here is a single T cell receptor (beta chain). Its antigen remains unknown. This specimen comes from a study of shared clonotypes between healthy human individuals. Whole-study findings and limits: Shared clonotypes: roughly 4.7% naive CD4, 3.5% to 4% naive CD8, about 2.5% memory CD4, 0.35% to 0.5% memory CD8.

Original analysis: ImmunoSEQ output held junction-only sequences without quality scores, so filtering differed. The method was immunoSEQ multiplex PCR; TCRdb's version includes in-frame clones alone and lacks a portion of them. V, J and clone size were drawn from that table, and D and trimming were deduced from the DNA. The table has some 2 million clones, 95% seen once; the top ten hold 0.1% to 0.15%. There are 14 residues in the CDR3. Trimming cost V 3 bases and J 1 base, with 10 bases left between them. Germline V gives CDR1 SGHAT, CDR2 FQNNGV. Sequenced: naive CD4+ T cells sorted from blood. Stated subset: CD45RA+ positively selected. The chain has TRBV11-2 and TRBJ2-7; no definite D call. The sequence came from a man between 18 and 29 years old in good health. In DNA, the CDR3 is TGTGCCAGCAGCTTCGGGTGGCGGTCCTACGAGCAGTACTTC. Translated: CASSFGWRSYEQYF.